This TCR beta chain originates from a study of cytomegalovirus exposure and HLA in healthy donors. Across the study: As released early, the data held roughly 85 million unique TCRs from HLA-typed donors.

It was with 60 Vbeta and 13 Jbeta primers that the PCR ran. TCRdb keeps only in-frame clones here, not all; method: immunoSEQ multiplex PCR. This sample has 110,000 to 150,000 clones, with roughly three quarters found just once. General study points: Apparent HLA restriction characterized most CMV-associated TCR beta chains in a later analysis. Reports state that TCR beta sequences accurately predicted most subjects' HLA-A and HLA-B alleles.

With respect to this clone: The target antigen is unknown.

Germline assignment: CDR1 ENHRY and CDR2 SYGVKD. V lost 5 bases, J lost 8 bases, and 9 bases stayed unmatched. The CDR3 spans 14 residues. The genes are TRBV10-3 and TRBJ1-1; 9 nucleotides agree with TRBD1. The sequenced sample was PBMCs. This TCR came from a man aged 60 to 75 in good health and CMV-seronegative. CDR3 region: CAISLNDRGSEAFF. The CDR3 DNA reads TGTGCCATCAGTCTTAACGACAGGGGGTCCGAAGCTTTCTTT.